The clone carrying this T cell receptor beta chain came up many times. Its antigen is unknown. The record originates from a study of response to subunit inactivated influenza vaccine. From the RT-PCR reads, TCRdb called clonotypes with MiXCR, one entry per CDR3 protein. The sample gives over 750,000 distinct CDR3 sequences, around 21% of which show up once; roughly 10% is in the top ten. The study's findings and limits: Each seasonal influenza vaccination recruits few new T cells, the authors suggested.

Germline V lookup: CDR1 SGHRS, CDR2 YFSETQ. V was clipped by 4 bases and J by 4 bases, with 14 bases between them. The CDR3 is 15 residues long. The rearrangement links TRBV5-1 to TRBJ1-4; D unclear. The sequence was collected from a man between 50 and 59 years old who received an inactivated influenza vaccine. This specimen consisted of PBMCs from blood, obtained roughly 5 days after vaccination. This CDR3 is CASSLGGQLNEKLFF. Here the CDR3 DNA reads TGCGCCAGCAGCCTGGGAGGGCAGCTTAATGAAAAACTGTTTTTT.